These 16 T cell receptor beta chains were sequenced from one sample in a study of T cells in women clearing cervical HPV infection. Profiling relied on immunoSEQ multiplex PCR, and the TCRdb table lists in-frame clones only, not all of them. The table counts 30,000 to 40,000 clones; under 8% lies in the top ten. Material: blood buffy coat. The origin of the receptors is a woman aged 18 to 75 with a cervical HPV16 infection that either progressed to CIN3+ or cleared (not recorded which).

Points on this clone: The CDR3 end lies 3 residues beyond the end of the read and is filled in from the germline J gene. V usage is TRBV4-1 and J usage is TRBJ1-4, with a possible D match to TRBD1 (6 bases). The CDR3 length is 14 residues. Trimming cost V 7 bases and J 4 bases, with 13 bases left between them. The germline V gene encodes CDR1 MGHRA and CDR2 YSYEKL. The covered CDR3 bases are TGCGCCAGCACTCGGGACACCTTTAATGAAAAA. As protein: CASTRDTFNEK. The whole CDR3 reads CASTRDTFNEKLFF.

A remark on this clone: Read data end 3 residues before the CDR3 end; the end is taken from the germline J gene. The rearrangement uses TRBV12-3 or TRBV12-4 and TRBJ1-2, with 11 bases aligning to TRBD1. The junction had 6 bases not matched to a gene; V was cut back by 6 bases and J by 0 bases. The CDR3 spans 16 residues. CDR3 loop: CASRPGQGVTNYGYTF. Partial CDR3 DNA: TGTGCCAGCAGACCGGGACAGGGGGTAACTAACTATGGC.

A remark on this clone: An end of the junction does not agree with germline; a read error may underlie this. The read ends 3 residues shy of where the CDR3 ends; the end is completed using the germline J gene. The chain employs TRBV18 and TRBJ1-4; 8 bases line up with TRBD1. Germline lookup yields CDR1 KGHSH and CDR2 LQKENI. The CDR3 extends over 15 amino acids. This chain's CDR3 is CASSSPGQAYEKLFF. The sequenced part of the CDR3 DNA is TGTGCCAGCTCATCACCGGGACAGGCTTATGAAAAA. Looking up the rest from reference TRBV18 and TRBJ1-4 gives the full variable domain: NAGVMQNPRHLVRRRGQEARLRCSPMKGHSHVYWYRQLPEEGLKFMVYLQKENIIDESGMPKERFSAEFPKEGPSILRIQQVVRGDSAAYFCASSSPGQAYEKLFFGSGTQLSVL.

Remarks on this clone: The read comes to an end 3 residues before the CDR3 does, leaving the germline J gene to fill in the end. The chain joins TRBV19 to TRBJ2-3; tentatively, D is TRBD2 (6 bases). The CDR3 has 14 residues. Germline V CDR1 and CDR2: LNHDA, SQIVND (reference sequence). The CDR3 region is CASSMSGVGETQYF. The covered CDR3 bases are TGTGCCAGTAGTATGTCGGGGGTAGGAGAGACG.

To note about this clone: The CDR3 end falls 3 residues outside the read, so it is completed with the germline J gene. This chain joins TRBV15 and TRBJ1-1; 8 positions match TRBD1. V was pared by 1 base and J by 2 bases, with 15 bases of the junction left unmatched. Looked up from germline, CDR1 is LNHNV and CDR2 is YYDKDF (reference sequence). The CDR3 totals 19 residues. Partial CDR3 DNA: TGTGCCACCAGCAGAGGGGGGACGGTCCCCGGACAGGGAAACACTGAA. Residues: CATSRGGTVPGQGNTE. The complete CDR3 sequence is CATSRGGTVPGQGNTEAFF.

Comments on this clone: The missing CDR3 end, 3 residues past where the read stops, is filled in from the germline J gene. The rearrangement joins TRBV5-4 to TRBJ1-5, with D unresolved. The germline V gene encodes CDR1 SGHNT and CDR2 YYREEE (reference sequence). The CDR3 sequence is 13 residues long. Trimming cost V 3 bases and J 5 bases, with 9 bases left between them. The CDR3 sequence: CASSYEVDQPQHF. The part of the CDR3 DNA that was read is TGTGCCAGCAGCTACGAAGTAGATCAGCCC.

About this clone: The CDR3 goes on 3 residues after the read ends, and that part is filled in from the germline J gene. This chain connects TRBV29-1 to TRBJ1-1, with TRBD1 as a possible D gene (5 bases). This CDR3 contains 13 residues. V was clipped by 7 bases and J by 1 base, with 13 bases between them. The germline V gene has CDR1 SQVTM and CDR2 ANQGSEA. The CDR3 bases that were read are TGCAGCGCCTCGGACACCAAGAACACTGAA. Translated: CSASDTKNTE. In full, the CDR3 reads CSASDTKNTEAFF.

Turning to this clone: The read falls 3 residues short of the CDR3 end, and the missing part is taken from the germline J gene. J is TRBJ2-7 and V is TRBV7-2; D gene unclear. Germline CDR1 is SGHTA and CDR2 is FQGNSA. V lost 1 base to trimming and J lost 0 bases, with 10 bases between them. The CDR3 runs to 15 residues. CDR3 DNA (partial): TGTGCCAGCAGCTTAGGTCTAGTAGTCTCCTACGAG. It is translated as CASSLGLVVSYE. The full CDR3 protein reads CASSLGLVVSYEQYF.

Concerning this clone itself: The read ends 3 residues early relative to the CDR3; the germline J gene fills the gap. V is TRBV2 and J is TRBJ1-1; D perhaps matches TRBD1 (5 bases). V shed 10 bases and J shed 1 base, with 16 bases lying between them. The CDR3 spans 14 residues. Germline V gives CDR1 SNHLY, CDR2 FYNNEI. The CDR3 DNA, read in part, is TGTGCCACCGAAAGGGGCGGATCGAACACTGAA. Translated, it gives CATERGGSNTE. The CDR3 reads in full as CATERGGSNTEAFF.

Turning to this clone: The read terminates 3 residues ahead of where the CDR3 ends, so the germline J gene completes it. The chain uses TRBV19 and TRBJ1-1; D call uncertain. The CDR3 length is 12 residues. V lost 7 bases to trimming and J lost 1 base, with 7 bases between them. Germline-derived CDR1 and CDR2 are LNHDA and SQIVND (reference sequence). Incomplete CDR3 DNA: TGTGCCAGTAATTGGCCGAACACTGAA. The encoded protein is CASNWPNTE. The full CDR3 protein is CASNWPNTEAFF.

Notes on this clone: The read stops 3 residues short of the end of the CDR3; the missing end is completed from the germline J gene. The rearrangement uses TRBV20-1 and TRBJ2-1; perhaps TRBD2 as D (6 bases). Germline CDR1 is DFQATT and CDR2 is SNEGSKA (reference sequence). V gave up 5 bases and J gave up 3 bases, with 14 bases separating them. This CDR3 is built from 14 residues. CDR3 bases read: TGCAGTGCTGGGGTGGGGGGACTCTACAATGAG. Translated, it gives CSAGVGGLYNE. The full CDR3 protein reads CSAGVGGLYNEQFF.

Comments on this clone: The read ends 3 residues shy of where the CDR3 ends; the end is completed using the germline J gene. The chain joins TRBV20-1 to TRBJ1-2; TRBD1 might be the D (5 bases). The germline CDR1 and CDR2 sequences are DFQATT and SNEGSKA (reference sequence). The V and J ends lost 6 bases and 0 bases respectively, with 17 bases between them. The length of the CDR3 is 15 residues. The sequenced part of the CDR3 DNA is TGCAGTGCCAACCTTGCGGGGCTAGCTAACTATGGC. Translation gives CSANLAGLANYG. The whole CDR3 reads CSANLAGLANYGYTF.

Points on this clone: The read ends 3 residues before the CDR3 terminus; that terminus is restored from the germline J gene. J is TRBJ2-2 and V is TRBV10-1; a weak D match, TRBD1 (5 bases). Germline V lookup: CDR1 WNHNN, CDR2 SYGVQD (reference sequence). The CDR3 runs to 15 residues. The V and J ends lost 11 bases and 1 base respectively, with 17 bases between them. CDR3 sequence: CADRSLGLNTGELFF. CDR3 DNA, as far as it was read: TGCGCCGATAGGTCTCTGGGGCTGAACACCGGGGAG.

About this clone: Read data end 3 residues before the CDR3 end; the end is taken from the germline J gene. The chain carries TRBV19 and TRBJ2-3; unclear D gene. CDR3 size: 14 residues. Germline V gene data show CDR1 as LNHDA and CDR2 as SQIVND (reference sequence). With 9 bases removed from V and 2 bases from J, the gap between germline ends came to 15 bases. The CDR3 loop is CASPTPQYTDTQYF. The covered CDR3 bases are TGTGCCAGCCCAACCCCACAGTACACAGATACG.

With regard to this clone: Read sequence stops 3 residues before the CDR3 end, and the germline J gene provides the missing end. The J gene is TRBJ1-4, the V gene TRBV6-2 or TRBV6-3; 9 bases fit TRBD1. V lost 6 bases to trimming and J lost 7 bases; unmatched junction nucleotides: 6. The CDR3 has 14 residues. CDR1 and CDR2 from the germline V gene are MNHEY and SVGEGT. CDR3 DNA (partial): TGTGCCAGCAGACAGGGGGCGCGCGGTGAAAAA. Encoded protein: CASRQGARGEK. The entire CDR3 protein reads CASRQGARGEKLFF.

Points on this clone: With the read ending 3 residues before the CDR3 end, the germline J gene is used to fill in that end. The genes are TRBV18 and TRBJ2-7; 8 bases line up with TRBD1. Trimming at V came to 5 bases and at J to 3 bases, leaving 9 bases not matched to a gene. The CDR3 length is 15 residues. CDR1 and CDR2 from the germline V gene are KGHSH and LQKENI. The DNA read from the CDR3 is TGTGCCAGCTCAAACGGCGCCGGACAGGGCTACGAG. Protein sequence: CASSNGAGQGYE. The whole CDR3 protein reads CASSNGAGQGYEQYF.